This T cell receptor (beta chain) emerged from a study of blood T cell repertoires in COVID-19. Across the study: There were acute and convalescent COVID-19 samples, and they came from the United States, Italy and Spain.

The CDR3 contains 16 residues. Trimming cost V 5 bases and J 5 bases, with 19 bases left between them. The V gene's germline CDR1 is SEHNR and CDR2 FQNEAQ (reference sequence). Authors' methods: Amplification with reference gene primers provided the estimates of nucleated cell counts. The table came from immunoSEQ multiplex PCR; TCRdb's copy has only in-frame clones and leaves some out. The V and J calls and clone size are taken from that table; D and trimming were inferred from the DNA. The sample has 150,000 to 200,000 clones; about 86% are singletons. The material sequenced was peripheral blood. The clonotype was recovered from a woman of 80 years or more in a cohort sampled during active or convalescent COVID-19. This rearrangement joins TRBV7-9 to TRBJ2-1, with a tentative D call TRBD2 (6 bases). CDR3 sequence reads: CASSRPLVGGNNEQFF. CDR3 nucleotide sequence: TGTGCCAGCAGCCGCCCCTTAGTGGGAGGAAACAATGAGCAGTTCTTC.